The present TCR beta chain was sequenced within a study of control samples from healthy donors and cancer patients. This CDR3 has 15 amino acids. Germline V gene lookup returns CDR1 LGHNA and CDR2 YNFKEQ. The V segment lost 3 bases and the J segment 4 bases; nucleotides outside the gene matches: 6. The repertoire was sequenced with immunoSEQ multiplex PCR; TCRdb's copy has only in-frame clones and lacks some. The sample comprises hundreds of thousands of clones, roughly 80% of which are singletons, and 13% rests with the top ten. V and J are TRBV4-2 and TRBJ2-1; 7 bases line up with TRBD1. The sample was PBMCs. The clonotype originates from a woman in her sixties with lung cancer. CDR3 sequence: CASSQGGTVYNEQFF. The CDR3 DNA is TGTGCCAGCAGCCAGGGTGGGACAGTGTACAATGAGCAGTTCTTC.